The source of this T cell receptor beta chain is a study of shared clonotypes between healthy human individuals. The authors ran the assay at deep level. Per the original data handling: Filtering differed, since immunoSEQ gave only junction sequences and no quality scores. Data came from immunoSEQ multiplex PCR; TCRdb stores just in-frame clones and leaves some out. The V and J calls and the clone size are those of that table, but D and trimming were determined from the DNA. The sample lists 600,000 to 750,000 clones, roughly 72% seen once, with approximately 1.8% in the top ten. The study, taken as a whole, reports: Non-shared clonotypes were found to have lower generation probabilities than the clonotypes that were shared by all four of the sorted-subset donors.

The junction had 2 bases not matched to a gene; V was cut back by 2 bases and J by 4 bases. Germline CDR1 reads SGHRS; CDR2 reads YFSETQ. The length of the CDR3 is 14 residues. On this clone: As yet, its antigen is unknown.

The chain links TRBV5-1 to TRBJ2-3, with 9 bases identical to TRBD1. The sequenced material came from memory CD4+ T cells sorted from blood. Subset meaning: CD45RA-negative fraction. This sequence was found in a woman in her 30s in good health. In nucleotides, the CDR3 is TGCGCCAGCAGCTTCGGACAGGGGTCAGATACGCAGTATTTT. This gives the protein CASSFGQGSDTQYF.